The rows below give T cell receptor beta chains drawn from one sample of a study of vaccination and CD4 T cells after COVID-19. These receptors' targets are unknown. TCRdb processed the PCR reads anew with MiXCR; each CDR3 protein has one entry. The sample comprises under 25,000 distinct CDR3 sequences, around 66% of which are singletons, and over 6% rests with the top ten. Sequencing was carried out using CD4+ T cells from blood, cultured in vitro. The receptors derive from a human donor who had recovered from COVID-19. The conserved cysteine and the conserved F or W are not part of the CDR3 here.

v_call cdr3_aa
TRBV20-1 SARPPTGGHNNEQF
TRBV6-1 ASKSGTSGSYEQY
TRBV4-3 ASSHRPDTQY
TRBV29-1 SVAGKETQY
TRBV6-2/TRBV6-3 ASSYLGLAGEQY
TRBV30 AWSVQGSTEAF
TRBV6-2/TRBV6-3 ASRKTAQPQH
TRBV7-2 ASTGGVETQY
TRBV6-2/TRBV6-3 ASRRTESGYT
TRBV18 ASSPTGGIGTEAF
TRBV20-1 SARDRGGNTDTQY
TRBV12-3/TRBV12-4 ASSMTGGSNTEAF
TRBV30 AWDTGGRGYT
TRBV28 ASSPHKRTEAF
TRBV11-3 ASEDLPGNEQF
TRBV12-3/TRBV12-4 ASTRGAPPGSYGYT
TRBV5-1 ASSRDSFGEQY
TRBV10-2 ASGLAQAYEQY
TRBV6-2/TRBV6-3 ASKDPSSGANVLT
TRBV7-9 ASSSSMGLAYEQY
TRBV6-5 ASSYGPSYEQY
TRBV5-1 ASSLVAGRSETQY
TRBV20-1 SARGLAGGVYNEQF
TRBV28 ASSTTSGSSYEQY
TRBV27 ASSPTVVAGELF
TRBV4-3 ASSQEGTGEYEQY
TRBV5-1 ASSPSGDLGGTQY
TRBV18 ASSPSNRAVGYT
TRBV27 ASSLLDGGGTGAWGYT
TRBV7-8 ASSLGSGGETQY
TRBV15 ATSRDPGGINSPLH
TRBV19 ASSLGLAGGQETQY
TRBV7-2 ASSTQGASNQPQH
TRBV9 ASSVAGQETQY
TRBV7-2 ASSSPPGSAQH
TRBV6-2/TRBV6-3 ASGQQGGVYEQY
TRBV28 ASSQPTGPLRGGYT
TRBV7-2 ASSLLNEQF
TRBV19 ASSMLDRSYEQY
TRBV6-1 ASSMGREQY
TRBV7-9 ASSSREHQPQH
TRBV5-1 ASRQTGTGMLNTEAF
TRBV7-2 ASSLAWRQGRNSPLH
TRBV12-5 ASGLVGGGAGTEAF
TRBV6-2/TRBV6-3 ASSYSGTGHYT
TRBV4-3 ASSQDSSVNIQY
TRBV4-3 ASSQGGGATKEKLF
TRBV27 ASSLGRVSYEQY
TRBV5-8 ASSSRGPYGYT
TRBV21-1 ASSPKTGIYGYT
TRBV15 ATSRDRSSGEQF
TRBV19 ASSSPYRVVNTEAF
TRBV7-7 ACSLAQGAGELF